This TCR beta chain is from a study of cytomegalovirus exposure and HLA in healthy donors. On the study more broadly: Samples from HLA-typed donors yielded 65 million to 85 million unique TCRs in an early data release. Study-wide results and caveats: In a later analysis, across HLA loci, associated TCR counts were highest for DRB1, lowest for HLA-C.

It was with 60 Vbeta and 13 Jbeta primers that the PCR ran. Repertoires were generated with immunoSEQ multiplex PCR, while TCRdb's copy carries only in-frame clones and drops some. The table lists about 130,000 clones, roughly 80% of them singletons. Worth noting for this clone: What it binds is not known.

Germline CDR1 reads SGHNT; CDR2 reads YENEEA. Deletions cut 0 bases from V and 4 bases from J, with 19 bases between. This CDR3 is 18 amino acids long. The source is a woman aged 55-75 years in good health and CMV-seronegative. Sequencing input: PBMCs. The V call is TRBV11-3, the J call TRBJ1-5, with D maybe TRBD1 (5 bases). The DNA for the CDR3 is TGTGCCAGCAGCTTAGATCCCCAGACCTGGGGCCCAAATCAGCCCCAGCATTTT. Amino acid sequence: CASSLDPQTWGPNQPQHF.